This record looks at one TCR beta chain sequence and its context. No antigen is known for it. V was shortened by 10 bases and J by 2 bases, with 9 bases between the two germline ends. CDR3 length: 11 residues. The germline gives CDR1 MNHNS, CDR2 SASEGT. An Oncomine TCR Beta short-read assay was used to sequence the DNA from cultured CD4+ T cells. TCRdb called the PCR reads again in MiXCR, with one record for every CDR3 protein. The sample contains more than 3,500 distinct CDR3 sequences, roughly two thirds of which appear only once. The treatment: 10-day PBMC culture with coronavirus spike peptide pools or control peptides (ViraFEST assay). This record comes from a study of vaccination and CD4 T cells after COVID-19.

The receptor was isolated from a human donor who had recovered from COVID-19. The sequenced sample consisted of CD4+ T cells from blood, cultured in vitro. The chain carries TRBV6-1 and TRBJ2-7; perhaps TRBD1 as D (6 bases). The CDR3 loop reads CATRGTYEQYF. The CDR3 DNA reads TGTGCCACAAGGGGGACCTACGAGCAGTACTTC.